This T cell receptor (beta chain) was obtained from a study of T-cell memory formation after mild COVID-19. The wider study: Each donor largely had its own TCR clusters.

Study results and limitations: That cross-reactive memory joined was suggested by some responding clones appearing in pre-infection memory.

As regards this clonotype: Its target is unknown.

With constant-segment primers, 5'RACE yielded cDNA libraries of TCR alpha and TCR beta that carried sample barcodes and UMIs. MiXCR, applied by TCRdb to the 5' RACE reads, yields one record per CDR3 protein. The data contain hundreds of thousands of distinct CDR3 sequences, approximately 16% of them seen just once; the ten biggest clones take up 20% to 25%. This CDR3 comprises 13 residues. Trimming stripped 4 bases from V and 5 bases from J, with 12 bases between. CDR1 and CDR2 from the germline V gene are SGDLS and YYNGEE. The clonotype comes from a man younger than 30 who had mild COVID-19 (a few samples of this study predate the infection). Cell type and time point are not known. What was sequenced was PBMCs or a T cell subset sorted from them (not recorded which). This sequence joins TRBV9 and TRBJ1-1; D is uncertain. In nucleotides, the CDR3 is TGTGCCAGCAGCTTTTGGAGGGATACTGAAGCTTTCTTT. Encoded protein: CASSFWRDTEAFF.